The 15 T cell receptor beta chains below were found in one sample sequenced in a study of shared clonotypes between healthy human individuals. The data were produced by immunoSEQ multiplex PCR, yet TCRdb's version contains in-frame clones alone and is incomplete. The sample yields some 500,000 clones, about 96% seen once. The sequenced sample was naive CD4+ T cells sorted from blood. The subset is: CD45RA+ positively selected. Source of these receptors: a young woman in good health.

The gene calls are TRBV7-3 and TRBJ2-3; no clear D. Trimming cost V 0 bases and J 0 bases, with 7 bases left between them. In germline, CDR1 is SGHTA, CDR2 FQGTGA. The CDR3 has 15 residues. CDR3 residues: CASSLTSASTDTQYF. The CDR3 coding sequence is TGTGCCAGCAGCTTAACGTCGGCTAGCACAGATACGCAGTATTTT.

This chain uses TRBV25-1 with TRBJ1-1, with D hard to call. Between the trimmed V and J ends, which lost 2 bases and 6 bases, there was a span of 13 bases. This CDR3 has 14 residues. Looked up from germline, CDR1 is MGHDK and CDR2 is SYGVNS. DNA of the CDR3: TGTGCCAGCAGTGAAATGGTAAAGGGCGCTGAAGCTTTCTTT. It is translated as CASSEMVKGAEAFF.

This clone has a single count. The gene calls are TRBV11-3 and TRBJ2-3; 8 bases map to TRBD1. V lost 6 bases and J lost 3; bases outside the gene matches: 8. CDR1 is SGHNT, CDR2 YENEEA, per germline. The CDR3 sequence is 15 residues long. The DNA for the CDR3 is TGTGCCAGCAGTTTGAGACAGGGGAAGACAGATACGCAGTATTTT. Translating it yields CASSLRQGKTDTQYF.

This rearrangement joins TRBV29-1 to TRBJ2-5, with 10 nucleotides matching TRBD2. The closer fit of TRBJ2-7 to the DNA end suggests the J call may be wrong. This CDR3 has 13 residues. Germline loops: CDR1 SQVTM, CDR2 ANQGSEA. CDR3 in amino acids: CSAALAGVYEQYF. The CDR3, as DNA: TGCAGCGCCGCCCTAGCGGGAGTTTACGAGCAGTACTTC.

DNA of the CDR3: TGTGCCAGCAGTGGAGGGGGGACAGTCTTCTACGAGCAGTACTTC. It translates to CASSGGGTVFYEQYF. The V call is TRBV2, the J call TRBJ2-7; D possibly corresponds to TRBD1 (7 bases). V was trimmed by 4 bases and J by 3 bases, leaving 16 bases between them. CDR3 length: 15 residues. From germline, CDR1 is SNHLY and CDR2 FYNNEI.

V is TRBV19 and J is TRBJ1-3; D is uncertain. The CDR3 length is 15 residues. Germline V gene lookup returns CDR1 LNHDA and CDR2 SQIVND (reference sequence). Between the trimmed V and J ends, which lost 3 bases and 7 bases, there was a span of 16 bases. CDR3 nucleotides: TGTGCCAGTAGTATTTCTGGCACCTTCGGGAACACCATATATTTT. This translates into CASSISGTFGNTIYF.

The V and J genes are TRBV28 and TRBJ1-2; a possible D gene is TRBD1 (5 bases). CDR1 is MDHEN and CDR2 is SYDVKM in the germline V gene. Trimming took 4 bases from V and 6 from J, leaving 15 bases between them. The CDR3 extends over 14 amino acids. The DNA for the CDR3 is TGTGCCAGCAGTTACATGGGGGGACCGAATGGCTACACCTTC. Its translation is CASSYMGGPNGYTF.

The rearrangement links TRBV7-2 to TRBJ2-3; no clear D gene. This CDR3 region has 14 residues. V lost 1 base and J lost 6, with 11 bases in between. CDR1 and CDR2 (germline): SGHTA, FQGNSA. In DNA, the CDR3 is TGTGCCAGCAGCTTAGGACACGCGGTGGATACGCAGTATTTT. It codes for CASSLGHAVDTQYF.

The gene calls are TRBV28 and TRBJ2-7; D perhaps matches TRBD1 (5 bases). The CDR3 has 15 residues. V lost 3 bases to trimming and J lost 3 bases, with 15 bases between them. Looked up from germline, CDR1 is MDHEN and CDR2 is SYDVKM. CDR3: CASSLSGRVSYEQYF. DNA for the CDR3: TGTGCCAGCAGTTTGTCTGGCAGGGTAAGCTACGAGCAGTACTTC.

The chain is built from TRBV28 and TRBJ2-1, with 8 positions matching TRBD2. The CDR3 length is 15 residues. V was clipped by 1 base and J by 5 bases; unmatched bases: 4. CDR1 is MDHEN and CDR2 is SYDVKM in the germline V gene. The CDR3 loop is CASSLFVAGNNEQFF. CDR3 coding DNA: TGTGCCAGCAGTTTATTCGTAGCGGGGAACAATGAGCAGTTCTTC.

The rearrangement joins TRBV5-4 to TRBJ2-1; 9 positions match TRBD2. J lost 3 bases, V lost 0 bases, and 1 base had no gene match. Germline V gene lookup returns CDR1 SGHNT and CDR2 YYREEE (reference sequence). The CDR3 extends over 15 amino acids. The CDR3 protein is CASSLVSGSYNEQFF. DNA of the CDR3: TGTGCCAGCAGCTTGGTTAGCGGGAGCTACAATGAGCAGTTCTTC.

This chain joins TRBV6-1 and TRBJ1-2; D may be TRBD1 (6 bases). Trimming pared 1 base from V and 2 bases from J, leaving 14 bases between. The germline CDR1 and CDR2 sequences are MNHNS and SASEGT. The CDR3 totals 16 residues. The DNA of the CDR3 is TGTGCCAGCAGTGAAGAGAACAGGGCGAACAACTATGGCTACACCTTC. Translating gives CASSEENRANNYGYTF.

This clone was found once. Here the CDR3 reads CASRGQGGYEQYF. The DNA of the CDR3 is TGTGCCAGCAGAGGACAGGGAGGGTACGAGCAGTACTTC. The gene calls are TRBV28 and TRBJ2-7; perhaps TRBD1 as D (8 bases). Trimming cost V 6 bases and J 4 bases, with 13 bases left between them. Per germline, CDR1 MDHEN and CDR2 SYDVKM. The length of the CDR3 is 13 residues. The whole variable domain, remainder taken from reference TRBV28 and TRBJ2-7, is DVKVTQSSRYLVKRTGEKVFLECVQDMDHENMFWYRQDPGLGLRLIYFSYDVKMKEKGDIPEGYSVSREKKERFSLILESASTNQTSMYLCASRGQGGYEQYFGPGTRLTVT.

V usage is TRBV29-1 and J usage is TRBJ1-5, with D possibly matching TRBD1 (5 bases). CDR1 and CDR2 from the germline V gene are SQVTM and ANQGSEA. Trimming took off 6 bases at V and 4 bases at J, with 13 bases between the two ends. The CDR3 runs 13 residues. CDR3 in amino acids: CSVVDTGNQPQHF. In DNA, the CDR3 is TGCAGCGTCGTGGACACGGGGAATCAGCCCCAGCATTTT.

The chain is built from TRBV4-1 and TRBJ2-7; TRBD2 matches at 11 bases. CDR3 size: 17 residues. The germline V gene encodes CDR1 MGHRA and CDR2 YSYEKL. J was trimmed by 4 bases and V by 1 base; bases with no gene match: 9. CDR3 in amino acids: CASSQVGGTSGSYEQYF. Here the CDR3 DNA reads TGCGCCAGCAGCCAAGTGGGGGGAACTAGCGGGAGTTACGAGCAGTACTTC.